This TCR beta chain was documented in a study of cytomegalovirus exposure and HLA in healthy donors. Both 60 Vbeta primers and 13 Jbeta primers went into the PCR. Using immunoSEQ multiplex PCR, the repertoire was profiled, and TCRdb retains in-frame clones only, with some absent. The sample has some 150,000 clones, approximately 80% seen once. This clone showed up just once. CDR1 SNHLY and CDR2 FYNNEI come from the germline V gene. The trim removed 6 bases at V and 4 bases at J, leaving 9 bases unmatched. The CDR3 consists of 15 residues. Sequenced: PBMCs. The source of this sequence is a man aged 18 to 30 in good health and CMV-seropositive. This rearrangement joins TRBV2 to TRBJ1-3, with 7 bases lining up with TRBD1. CDR3: CASRNGQVKGNTIYF. DNA for the CDR3: TGTGCCAGCAGGAACGGACAGGTTAAGGGAAACACCATATATTTT. The variable domain in full, completed from reference TRBV2 and TRBJ1-3, reads EPEVTQTPSHQVTQMGQEVILRCVPISNHLYFYWYRQILGQKVEFLVSFYNNEISEKSEIFDDQFSVERPDGSNFTLKIRSTKLEDSAMYFCASRNGQVKGNTIYFGEGSWLTVV.